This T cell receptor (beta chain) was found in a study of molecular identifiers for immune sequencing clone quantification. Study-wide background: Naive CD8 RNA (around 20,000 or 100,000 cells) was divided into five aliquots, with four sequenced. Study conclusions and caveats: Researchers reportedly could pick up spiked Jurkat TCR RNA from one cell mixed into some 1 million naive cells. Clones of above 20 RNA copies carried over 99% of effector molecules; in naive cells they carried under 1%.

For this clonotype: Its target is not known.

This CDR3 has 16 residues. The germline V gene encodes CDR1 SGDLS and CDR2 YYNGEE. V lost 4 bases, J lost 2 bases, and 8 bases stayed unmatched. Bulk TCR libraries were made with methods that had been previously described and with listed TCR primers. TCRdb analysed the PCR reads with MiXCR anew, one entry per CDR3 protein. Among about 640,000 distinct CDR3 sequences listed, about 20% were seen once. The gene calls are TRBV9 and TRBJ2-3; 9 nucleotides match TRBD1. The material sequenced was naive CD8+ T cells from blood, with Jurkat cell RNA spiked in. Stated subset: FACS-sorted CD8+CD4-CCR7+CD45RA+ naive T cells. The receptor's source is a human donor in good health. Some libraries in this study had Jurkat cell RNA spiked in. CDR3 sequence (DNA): TGTGCCAGCAGCTCAGGGGGACAGGGCTTCACAGATACGCAGTATTTT. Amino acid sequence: CASSSGGQGFTDTQYF.